The 12 T cell receptor beta chains listed next were all sequenced from one sample in a study of post-analysis software for immune sequencing data. These receptors lack a known antigen. TCR beta cDNA libraries included unique molecular identifiers. One entry per CDR3 protein results from TCRdb running MiXCR on the PCR reads. The table lists 400,000 to 500,000 distinct CDR3 sequences, 30% to 40% of them singletons. Findings and caveats of the study: Controls had lower frequencies than patients of a handful of TRBV segments, which included TRBV5-6, TRBV5-1 and TRBV20-1.

The sample was blood. All receptors come from a girl aged 2 to 10 with multiple sclerosis.

The chain recombines TRBV20-1 with TRBJ2-1, with 11 bases fitting TRBD2. The length of the CDR3 is 14 residues. The ends lost 8 bases at V and 11 bases at J; junction bases unmatched: 14. In germline, CDR1 is DFQATT, CDR2 SNEGSKA (reference sequence). The CDR3, as DNA: TGCAGTACACAGGGACTAGCGGAAAGAAACCAGCAGTTCTTC. As protein: CSTQGLAERNQQFF.

The chain has TRBV12-3 or TRBV12-4 and TRBJ2-5, with no clear D. Trimming stripped 3 bases from V and 5 bases from J, with 10 bases between. The CDR3 is made up of 13 amino acids. DNA for the CDR3: TGTGCCAGCAGTTTTCCCGGGCGGGAGACCCAGTACTTC. Its translation is CASSFPGRETQYF.

This clonotype was counted a few times. The CDR3 spells CASKLSGRAMGEQYF. Written as DNA, the CDR3 is TGTGCCAGCAAGCTGAGCGGGAGGGCCATGGGTGAGCAGTACTTC. This sequence joins TRBV7-3 and TRBJ2-7; the match to TRBD2 covers 10 bases. Trimming cost V 7 bases and J 7 bases; bases outside gene matches: 13. Germline CDR1 and CDR2: SGHTA and FQGTGA. The CDR3 loop spans 15 amino acids.

This clonotype appeared a few times. The chain couples TRBV12-3 or TRBV12-4 to TRBJ2-1; D remains unclear. V dropped 5 bases and J dropped 0 bases, with 8 bases sitting between them. The CDR3 loop spans 14 amino acids. The CDR3 bases are TGTGCCAGCAGTAACCTGGGCTCCTACAATGAGCAGTTCTTC. As protein: CASSNLGSYNEQFF.

V is TRBV5-1 and J is TRBJ2-3, with D possibly matching TRBD1 (6 bases). The CDR3 runs to 17 residues. V shed 3 bases and J shed 4 bases, with 21 bases lying between them. The V gene's germline CDR1 is SGHRS and CDR2 YFSETQ. The CDR3 region is CASSSNLRGVDADTQYF. The CDR3 coding sequence is TGCGCCAGCAGCTCAAACCTCAGGGGAGTGGATGCAGATACGCAGTATTTT.

The rearrangement links TRBV4-2 to TRBJ1-2, with D perhaps matching TRBD1 (6 bases). Trimming took 4 bases from V and 0 from J, leaving 15 bases between them. CDR3 length: 16 amino acids. CDR1 and CDR2 from the germline V gene are LGHNA and YNFKEQ. This chain's CDR3 is CASSPQGGGPNYGYTF. CDR3 nucleotides: TGTGCCAGCAGCCCACAGGGAGGTGGGCCTAACTATGGCTACACCTTC.

This clonotype turned up a few times. In DNA, the CDR3 is TGTGCCAGCAGCTTAGTGGCGTATCAAGCTTTCTTT. Its protein product is CASSLVAYQAFF. This rearrangement joins TRBV7-9 to TRBJ1-1; unclear D gene. Trimming shortened V by 1 base and J by 9 bases, and 9 bases separated the two germline ends. Per the germline V gene, CDR1 is SEHNR and CDR2 is FQNEAQ (reference sequence). The CDR3 covers 12 residues.

This clonotype was found a few times. The gene calls are TRBV7-2 and TRBJ2-4, with a possible D match to TRBD2 (6 bases). Matching the DNA end better, TRBJ2-5 makes the J call doubtful. CDR3 length: 15 residues. The germline V gene encodes CDR1 SGHTA and CDR2 FQGNSA. The DNA for the CDR3 is TGTGCCAGCAGCTTAGCGGCGAGACTAGTAGAGACCCAGTACTTC. Translated, it gives CASSLAARLVETQYF.

The rearrangement links TRBV4-3 to TRBJ1-1; TRBD1 matches at 8 bases. Germline CDR1 and CDR2: LGHNA and YSLEER. J gave up 1 base and V 0 bases, and 4 bases lay outside the gene matches. The CDR3 is 16 residues long. CDR3 nucleotide sequence: TGCGCCAGCAGCCAAGATCCTCAGGGGGCGAACACTGAAGCTTTCTTT. As protein: CASSQDPQGANTEAFF.

V gene TRBV7-2 combines with J gene TRBJ2-7; 10 nucleotides agree with TRBD2. Germline V gene sequence: CDR1 SGHTA, CDR2 FQGNSA. V gave up 5 bases and J gave up 5 bases; unmatched junction bases: 9. This CDR3 comprises 15 residues. For the CDR3, the DNA is TGTGCCAGCAGCAAGGAGGGACTAGCGTCCCACGAGCAGTACTTC. Amino acid sequence: CASSKEGLASHEQYF.

CDR3: CASSLDPSQPQHF. The CDR3 nucleotides read TGTGCCAGCAGCTTAGATCCTAGTCAGCCCCAGCATTTT. V usage is TRBV7-8 and J usage is TRBJ1-5; no firm D call. Trimming removed 1 base from V and 6 bases from J, with 7 bases in between. This CDR3 is 13 amino acids long. CDR1 is SGHVS, CDR2 FQNEAQ, per germline.

Regarding this clonotype: One end of the junction varies from germline; a read error may be responsible. J is TRBJ2-4 and V is TRBV7-8, with 7 bases lining up with TRBD1. Germline CDR1 is SGHVS and CDR2 is FQNEAQ. The CDR3 covers 15 residues. The CDR3 here is CASSSRQGNFAEQYF. Written as DNA, the CDR3 is TGTGCCAGCAGCTCACGACAGGGCAACTTTGCCGAGCAGTACTTT.